The clone carrying this T cell receptor beta chain was seen a single time. This record comes from a study of blood T cell repertoires in COVID-19. The assay was immunoSEQ multiplex PCR, and TCRdb's table has in-frame clones only and misses some. The table records some 210,000 clones, roughly four fifths of them present only once. The CDR3 contains 17 residues. CDR1 is SGHKS, CDR2 YYEKEE, per germline (reference sequence). The V end was cut by 0 bases, the J end by 1 base, with 17 bases between. The chain couples TRBV5-5 to TRBJ2-7; D might be TRBD1 (6 bases). The specimen was peripheral blood. The sequence came from a woman aged 40 to 50 with acute or convalescent COVID-19. CDR3 bases: TGTGCCAGCAGCTTGGCGAGTGCAGGGGTTGAGTCCTACGAGCAGTACTTC. Translated, it gives CASSLASAGVESYEQYF.